One sample yielded the 27 T cell receptor beta chains listed below, sequenced in a study of CD8 T cells in ankylosing spondylitis. Using its own MiXCR run on the 5' RACE reads, TCRdb lists one record per CDR3 protein. The sample carries some 270,000 distinct CDR3 sequences, about 18% recorded once. The source material was blood, either unsorted or a sorted T cell fraction (not recorded which). These receptors were taken from a male donor with ankylosing spondylitis or in good health (not recorded which).

The gene calls are TRBV9 and TRBJ2-7; 14 bases are a match to TRBD2. The CDR3 contains 16 residues. V dropped 2 bases and J dropped 6; count of bases not matched to a gene: 7. Germline CDR1 and CDR2: SGDLS and YYNGEE. The CDR3 DNA reads TGTGCCAGCAGCGTGGCCGGGACTAGCGGGAGCTCCGAGCAGTACTTC. Translated: CASSVAGTSGSSEQYF.

The chain links TRBV6-5 to TRBJ2-3; D gene unclear. CDR1 and CDR2 from the germline V gene are MNHEY and SVGAGI. This CDR3 has 14 amino acids. The V end was cut by 0 bases, the J end by 4 bases, with 8 bases between. This CDR3 is CASSYSSGADTQYF. The CDR3 DNA reads TGTGCCAGCAGTTACTCCAGTGGGGCAGATACGCAGTATTTT.

The J gene is TRBJ1-5, the V gene TRBV20-1, with D possibly matching TRBD1 (5 bases). CDR1 DFQATT and CDR2 SNEGSKA come from the germline V gene (reference sequence). The CDR3 contains 14 residues. Between the trimmed V and J ends, which lost 1 base and 8 bases, there was a span of 15 bases. CDR3: CSARVWGGYEPQHF. The CDR3 DNA sequence: TGCAGTGCTAGAGTATGGGGGGGTTACGAGCCCCAGCATTTT.

This sequence joins TRBV4-3 and TRBJ2-7; D remains ambiguous. The CDR3 has 15 amino acids. CDR1 is LGHNA and CDR2 is YSLEER in the germline V gene. The V end lost 1 base, the J end lost 2 bases, and 12 bases lay between the germline ends. CDR3 coding DNA: TGCGCCAGCAGCCAAGGGGTGCGTCTTACCTACGAGCAGTACTTC. Its translation is CASSQGVRLTYEQYF.

This clonotype turned up a few times. The V call is TRBV4-1, the J call TRBJ2-2; no reliable D call. The CDR3 has 16 residues. Between the trimmed V and J ends, which lost 1 base and 3 bases, there was a span of 12 bases. CDR1 and CDR2 (germline): MGHRA, YSYEKL. In DNA, the CDR3 is TGCGCCAGCAGCCAAGTGGGCCTGGGCTACACCGGGGAGCTGTTTTTT. It encodes CASSQVGLGYTGELFF.

This CDR3 reads CASSQSISYTEAFF. DNA for the CDR3: TGCGCCAGCAGCCAATCGATCAGTTACACTGAAGCTTTCTTT. The rearrangement uses TRBV4-1 and TRBJ1-1; D unclear. The CDR3 covers 14 residues. V was clipped by 2 bases and J by 3 bases, with 10 bases between them. Germline V gene data show CDR1 as MGHRA and CDR2 as YSYEKL.

This clonotype has a handful of counts. The gene calls are TRBV7-9 and TRBJ2-7; D is undetermined. The CDR3 is made up of 14 amino acids. Germline assignment: CDR1 SEHNR and CDR2 FQNEAQ (reference sequence). Trimming pared 1 base from V and 2 bases from J, leaving 9 bases between. CDR3 sequence reads: CASSLVDGTYEQYF. In nucleotides, the CDR3 is TGTGCCAGCAGCTTAGTGGACGGAACCTACGAGCAGTACTTC.

V usage is TRBV4-1 and J usage is TRBJ1-2, with D possibly TRBD1 on 5 matching bases. The CDR3 is made up of 14 amino acids. Germline CDR1 reads MGHRA; CDR2 reads YSYEKL. Deletions cut 4 bases from V and 4 bases from J, with 13 bases between. The CDR3 is CASSPGGGIYGYTF. The CDR3 DNA is TGCGCCAGCAGCCCCGGGGGGGGAATCTATGGCTACACCTTC.

The table lists this clonotype with a few counts. The CDR3 region is CSVEQSPAGELFF. The CDR3 nucleotides read TGCAGCGTTGAGCAATCCCCAGCCGGGGAGCTGTTTTTT. This sequence joins TRBV29-1 and TRBJ2-2; no definite D call. CDR1 and CDR2 (germline): SQVTM, ANQGSEA. The CDR3 consists of 13 residues. V was pared by 3 bases and J by 6 bases, with 11 bases between.

This clonotype was observed a few times. This rearrangement joins TRBV10-3 to TRBJ2-1, with D unclear. CDR3 length: 15 residues. V lost 10 bases to trimming and J lost 0 bases, with 16 bases between them. CDR1 is ENHRY and CDR2 is SYGVKD in the germline V gene. CDR3 in DNA: TGTGCCAGCTCGCAGCCGGAGCCCTCCTACAATGAGCAGTTCTTC. It translates to CASSQPEPSYNEQFF.

This chain connects TRBV25-1 to TRBJ2-7; D unclear. Germline CDR1 and CDR2: MGHDK and SYGVNS. The CDR3 has 11 residues. Trimming took off 1 base at V and 5 bases at J, with 3 bases between the two ends. CDR3 region: CASSEWDEQYF. The CDR3 DNA is TGTGCCAGCAGTGAATGGGACGAGCAGTACTTC.

The table lists this clonotype with a few counts. The gene calls are TRBV6-2 or TRBV6-3 and TRBJ1-4; D remains ambiguous. Trimming left V 0 bases short and J 0 bases short, with 14 bases between. The length of the CDR3 is 18 residues. The germline V gene encodes CDR1 MNHEY and CDR2 SVGEGT. CDR3 sequence (DNA): TGTGCCAGCAGTTACTCCCCGTGGGCTACGGCAACTAATGAAAAACTGTTTTTT. Its translation: CASSYSPWATATNEKLFF.

This clonotype was counted only a few times. This chain connects TRBV4-1 to TRBJ2-3, with TRBD2 identical over 11 bases. The junction had 9 bases not matched to a gene; V was cut back by 1 base and J by 9 bases. Germline V gene data show CDR1 as MGHRA and CDR2 as YSYEKL. The CDR3 extends over 16 amino acids. The CDR3 spells CASSQGILAGDGTQYF. The CDR3 DNA reads TGCGCCAGCAGCCAAGGGATACTAGCGGGAGATGGGACGCAGTATTTT.

DNA for the CDR3: TGCAGCGTTGAAGATCTGCGGGAGACCTACAATGAGCAGTTCTTC. Its translation is CSVEDLRETYNEQFF. This chain connects TRBV29-1 to TRBJ2-1, with 7 bases lining up with TRBD2. The CDR3 totals 15 residues. The germline V gene encodes CDR1 SQVTM and CDR2 ANQGSEA. V was pared by 0 bases and J by 2 bases, with 4 bases of the junction left unmatched.

This clonotype was counted at least ten times. The rearrangement uses TRBV5-1 and TRBJ2-3; TRBD2 matches 11 bases. The CDR3 has 17 residues. In germline, CDR1 is SGHRS, CDR2 YFSETQ. V was pared by 0 bases and J by 5 bases, with 8 bases of the junction left unmatched. CDR3 in amino acids: CASSLDGTSGWGDTQYF. The CDR3 DNA is TGCGCCAGCAGCTTGGATGGGACTAGCGGTTGGGGAGATACGCAGTATTTT. Looking up the rest from reference TRBV5-1 and TRBJ2-3 gives the full variable domain: KAGVTQTPRYLIKTRGQQVTLSCSPISGHRSVSWYQQTPGQGLQFLFEYFSETQRNKGNFPGRFSGRQFSNSRSEMNVSTLELGDSALYLCASSLDGTSGWGDTQYFGPGTRLTVL.

This chain links TRBV10-3 with TRBJ1-4; D is possibly TRBD1 (6 bases). Trimming pared 11 bases from V and 2 bases from J, leaving 18 bases between. Germline CDR1 is ENHRY and CDR2 is SYGVKD. The CDR3 has 15 residues. The CDR3 here is CASGGRTDTNEKLFF. CDR3 DNA sequence: TGTGCCTCGGGGGGCAGGACGGACACTAATGAAAAACTGTTTTTT.

The chain combines TRBV13 with TRBJ2-6; no reliable D call. CDR1 and CDR2 (germline): PRHDT, FYEKMQ (reference sequence). CDR3 size: 17 residues. Trimming left V 5 bases short and J 4 bases short, with 18 bases between. Here the CDR3 reads CASSPRTVVAGANVLTF. The CDR3 DNA sequence: TGTGCCAGCAGCCCACGGACGGTGGTGGCAGGGGCCAACGTCCTGACTTTC.

The chain has TRBV18 and TRBJ2-1; 7 bases fit TRBD1. The CDR3 extends over 13 amino acids. Per germline, CDR1 KGHSH and CDR2 LQKENI. V lost 1 base to trimming and J lost 8 bases; unmatched junction nucleotides: 2. The CDR3 reads CASSPQGAYEQFF. CDR3 bases: TGTGCCAGCTCACCACAGGGGGCATATGAGCAGTTCTTC.

This clonotype was seen ten or more times. The chain carries TRBV15 and TRBJ2-7, with D tentatively TRBD1 (5 bases). V was trimmed by 3 bases and J by 4 bases, leaving 22 bases between them. Germline loops: CDR1 LNHNV, CDR2 YYDKDF (reference sequence). This CDR3 contains 17 residues. The CDR3 DNA sequence: TGTGCCACCAGCAGCAACGTCGACGCCGCTCAGGGTTACGAGCAGTACTTC. The encoded protein is CATSSNVDAAQGYEQYF. Full variable domain (missing parts from reference TRBV15 and TRBJ2-7): DAMVIQNPRYQVTQFGKPVTLSCSQTLNHNVMYWYQQKSSQAPKLLFHYYDKDFNNEADTPDNFQSRRPNTSFCFLDIRSPGLGDTAMYLCATSSNVDAAQGYEQYFGPGTRLTVT.

This clonotype was counted only a few times. The chain combines TRBV6-4 with TRBJ1-1; D unresolved. The germline V gene has CDR1 MRHNA and CDR2 SNTAGT. The CDR3 consists of 13 residues. The germline V and J ends were trimmed by 4 bases and 1 base, with 7 bases remaining between them. CDR3 sequence: CASSVEGNTEAFF. DNA of the CDR3: TGTGCCAGCAGTGTTGAAGGGAACACTGAAGCTTTCTTT.

This rearrangement joins TRBV12-3 or TRBV12-4 to TRBJ2-7; D gene ambiguous. The tail of the sequence fits TRBJ2-1 better, so the J call may be wrong. The CDR3 extends over 12 amino acids. In nucleotides, the CDR3 is TGTGCCAGCAGTTTAGAACTTTACGAGCAGTTCTTC. It translates to CASSLELYEQFF.

This clonotype has just a few counts. In DNA form, the CDR3 reads TGCGCCAGCAGCCAAGAGATCGGGGTATACGAGCAGTACTTC. This codes for CASSQEIGVYEQYF. The rearrangement links TRBV4-3 to TRBJ2-7; D might be TRBD2 (5 bases). The CDR3 spans 14 residues. Between the trimmed V and J ends, which lost 0 bases and 4 bases, there was a span of 10 bases. The germline V gene has CDR1 LGHNA and CDR2 YSLEER.

This clonotype was observed a handful of times. The chain employs TRBV12-3 or TRBV12-4 and TRBJ1-2; maybe TRBD1 (6 bases). The V end was cut by 1 base, the J end by 8 bases, with 11 bases between. The CDR3 loop spans 13 amino acids. The CDR3 loop is CASSLEGGRGYTF. The CDR3 DNA sequence: TGTGCCAGCAGTTTAGAGGGGGGACGGGGCTACACCTTC.

This clonotype was detected a few times. The V and J genes are TRBV29-1 and TRBJ2-7; a possible D gene is TRBD1 (5 bases). Trimming took 4 bases from V and 3 from J, leaving 16 bases between them. Germline V gives CDR1 SQVTM, CDR2 ANQGSEA. CDR3 length: 14 amino acids. The CDR3 sequence: CSVGTTGLNYEQYF. The CDR3 DNA is TGCAGCGTTGGTACAACAGGTCTTAACTACGAGCAGTACTTC.

The chain recombines TRBV28 with TRBJ2-7; D is unclear. Germline CDR1 reads MDHEN; CDR2 reads SYDVKM. This CDR3 contains 20 residues. The V end was cut by 3 bases, the J end by 4 bases, with 31 bases between. The CDR3 region is CASSFPSRPKTVRMGYEQYF. The CDR3 DNA follows: TGTGCCAGCAGTTTCCCAAGTCGGCCCAAGACCGTCCGGATGGGGTACGAGCAGTACTTC.

This clonotype turned up a few times. V gene TRBV12-3 or TRBV12-4 combines with J gene TRBJ2-1, with 11 nucleotides matching TRBD2. The CDR3 extends over 16 amino acids. After removal of 7 bases from V and 4 bases from J, the junction contained 9 bases not matched to a gene. CDR3 sequence reads: CASTSPGLAVYNEQFF. The CDR3 DNA follows: TGTGCCAGCACCTCACCGGGACTAGCGGTTTACAATGAGCAGTTCTTC.

This chain links TRBV11-2 with TRBJ2-7; D may match TRBD1 or TRBD2 (5 bases each). Germline CDR1 SGHAT, CDR2 FQNNGV. The V and J ends lost 5 bases and 2 bases respectively, with 10 bases between them. The CDR3 runs to 13 residues. The CDR3 sequence: CASSRDPAYEQYF. CDR3 coding DNA: TGTGCCAGCAGCCGGGACCCGGCCTACGAGCAGTACTTC.